The source of this TCR beta chain is a study of shared clonotypes between healthy human individuals. Study results and limitations: Represented genetic and exposure-history diversity was restricted by having few donors.

Profiling relied on immunoSEQ multiplex PCR, and the TCRdb table lists in-frame clones only, not all of them. The data hold roughly 700,000 clones, with 90% observed a single time. Concerning this clone: Antigen specificity is unknown.

This clonotype was obtained from a man younger than 35 in good health. Some clones in this sample may be carry-over from other donors' samples. Sequenced material: memory CD8+ T cells from PBMCs. Subset given: CD45RO+ cells pooled with CCR7-negative TemRA cells.

The CDR3 region is CASSAVMAGGTNEQFF. The DNA for the CDR3 is TGTGCCAGCAGCGCTGTTATGGCGGGAGGAACCAATGAGCAGTTCTTC. V gene TRBV9 combines with J gene TRBJ2-1, with TRBD2 identical over 8 bases. The junction had 11 bases not matched to a gene; V was cut back by 3 bases and J by 6 bases. The length of the CDR3 is 16 residues. Germline CDR1 is SGDLS and CDR2 is YYNGEE.